These T cell receptor beta chains were read from a single sample in a study of blood T cell repertoires in COVID-19. Assay used: immunoSEQ multiplex PCR; TCRdb lists only in-frame clones, some missing. This table holds approximately 60,000 clones, 76% found once. The sample taken for sequencing was peripheral blood. All receptors derive from an elderly woman with acute or convalescent COVID-19. Both conserved end residues are part of each CDR3. The order of the fields is V gene, J gene, CDR3 protein.

v_gene: TRBV2; j_gene: TRBJ2-6; CDR3aa: CASSPHLGTGGAGANVLTF
v_gene: TRBV5-1; j_gene: TRBJ1-1; CDR3aa: CASSLAGNSPSTEAFF
v_gene: TRBV29-1; j_gene: TRBJ2-7; CDR3aa: CSVEEPSGRYPISYEQYF
v_gene: TRBV7-3; j_gene: TRBJ2-2; CDR3aa: CASRRDSTNTGELFF
v_gene: TRBV6-5; j_gene: TRBJ1-5; CDR3aa: CASSLQGARNQPQHF
v_gene: TRBV2; j_gene: TRBJ2-3; CDR3aa: CASRPSGRWADTQYF
v_gene: TRBV5-5; j_gene: TRBJ2-3; CDR3aa: CASSLEPSGGGPDTQYF
v_gene: TRBV9; j_gene: TRBJ1-1; CDR3aa: CASSKQTGNTEAFF
v_gene: TRBV5-1; j_gene: TRBJ2-7; CDR3aa: CASRTGGSYEQYF
v_gene: TRBV11-2; j_gene: TRBJ2-2; CDR3aa: CASSLESRLSFGGELFF
v_gene: TRBV4-2; j_gene: TRBJ2-2; CDR3aa: CASNLGRGFNTGELFF
v_gene: TRBV5-1; j_gene: TRBJ2-2; CDR3aa: CASSWDYSSGELFF
v_gene: TRBV28; j_gene: TRBJ1-1; CDR3aa: CASSWTGGRSEAFF
v_gene: TRBV2; j_gene: TRBJ2-1; CDR3aa: CASSFRDTYSIYNEQFF
v_gene: TRBV7-3; j_gene: TRBJ1-4; CDR3aa: CASSSTRGEKLFF
v_gene: TRBV7-9; j_gene: TRBJ1-5; CDR3aa: CASSTDRDNQPQHF
v_gene: TRBV7-8; j_gene: TRBJ1-1; CDR3aa: CASSPGVTAEAFF
v_gene: TRBV19; j_gene: TRBJ2-1; CDR3aa: CASRPAGGGEQFF
v_gene: TRBV6-5; j_gene: TRBJ1-2; CDR3aa: CATNPSANYGYTF
v_gene: TRBV18; j_gene: TRBJ1-1; CDR3aa: CASSPERGAITEAFF
v_gene: TRBV7-3; j_gene: TRBJ2-1; CDR3aa: CASSLGTGSTTNEQFF
v_gene: TRBV30; j_gene: TRBJ2-1; CDR3aa: CAWSPGRRTYNEQFF